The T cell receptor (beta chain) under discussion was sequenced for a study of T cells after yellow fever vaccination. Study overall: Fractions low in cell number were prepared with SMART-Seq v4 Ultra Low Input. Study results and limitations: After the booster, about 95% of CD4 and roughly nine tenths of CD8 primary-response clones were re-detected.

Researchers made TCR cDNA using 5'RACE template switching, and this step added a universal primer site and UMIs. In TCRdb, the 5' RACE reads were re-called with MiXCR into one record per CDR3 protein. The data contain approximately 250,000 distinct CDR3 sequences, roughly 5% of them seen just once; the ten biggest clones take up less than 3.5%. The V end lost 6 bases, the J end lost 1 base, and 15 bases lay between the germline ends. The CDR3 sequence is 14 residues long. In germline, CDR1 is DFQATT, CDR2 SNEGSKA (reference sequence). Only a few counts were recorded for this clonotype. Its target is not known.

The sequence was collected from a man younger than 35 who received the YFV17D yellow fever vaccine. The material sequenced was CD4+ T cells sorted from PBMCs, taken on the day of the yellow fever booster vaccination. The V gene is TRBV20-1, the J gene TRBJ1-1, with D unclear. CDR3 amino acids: CSAPLVASNTEAFF. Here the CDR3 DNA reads TGCAGTGCCCCCCTTGTAGCCTCGAACACTGAAGCTTTCTTT.